These T cell receptor beta chains were read from a single sample in a study of blood T cells in healthy people across ages. MiXCR, run by TCRdb on the 5' RACE reads, gives a single entry per CDR3 protein. The sample holds 1.5 million to 2 million distinct CDR3 sequences; around 40% are singletons and the top ten take roughly 24%. Sequencing was performed on blood. The source of these receptors is a human donor in good health. The CDR3 runs from the conserved cysteine through the conserved F or W. The order of the fields is V gene, clone size, D gene, J gene, CDR3 DNA, CDR3 protein. A D gene is named only where the DNA matches it firmly. Not all rows give a size; the values are once, few, many and, for expanded clones, a class.

v_gene: TRBV27
abundance: few
d_gene: .
j_gene: TRBJ2-3
CDR3nt: TGTGCCAGCAGTTTAAATATCGGGCTAGGCACAGATACGCAGTATTTT
CDR3aa: CASSLNIGLGTDTQYF

v_gene: TRBV20-1
abundance: .
d_gene: TRBD2
j_gene: TRBJ2-5
CDR3nt: TGCAGTGCTACCCAACTAGCGGGGGGGCTAGAGACCCAGTACTTC
CDR3aa: CSATQLAGGLETQYF

v_gene: TRBV7-6
abundance: few
d_gene: .
j_gene: TRBJ2-1
CDR3nt: TGTGCCAGCAGCTTTAATAACTACGAGCAGTTCTTC
CDR3aa: CASSFNNYEQFF

v_gene: TRBV20-1
abundance: few
d_gene: .
j_gene: TRBJ2-7
CDR3nt: TGCAGTGCTAGAGGGACGACCGTATACGAGCAGTACTTC
CDR3aa: CSARGTTVYEQYF

v_gene: TRBV20-1
abundance: .
d_gene: .
j_gene: TRBJ1-5
CDR3nt: TGCAGTGCTATGGCGGACGCTATGGGCAATCAGCCCCAGCATTTT
CDR3aa: CSAMADAMGNQPQHF

v_gene: TRBV7-2
abundance: .
d_gene: .
j_gene: TRBJ1-5
CDR3nt: TGTGCCAGCAGCTTAGAGGGTTCGGGGAGGGATGATCAGCCCCAGCATTTT
CDR3aa: CASSLEGSGRDDQPQHF

v_gene: TRBV7-2
abundance: few
d_gene: .
j_gene: TRBJ2-5
CDR3nt: TGTGCCAGCAGCCCTGGGGATCGAGAGTTAGAGACCCAGTACTTC
CDR3aa: CASSPGDRELETQYF

v_gene: TRBV4-3
abundance: .
d_gene: .
j_gene: TRBJ2-5
CDR3nt: TGCGCCAGCAGCCGAGGCTGGGACTCGTCCTACAATGAGCAGTACTTC
CDR3aa: CASSRGWDSSYNEQYF

v_gene: TRBV4-1
abundance: .
d_gene: .
j_gene: TRBJ1-2
CDR3nt: TGCGCCAGCAGCCAAGATCCTCCTAAAGGGCCCGGTGACTATGGCTACACCTTC
CDR3aa: CASSQDPPKGPGDYGYTF

v_gene: TRBV11-2
abundance: .
d_gene: TRBD2
j_gene: TRBJ2-5
CDR3nt: TGTGCCAGCAGCACCCGGACTAGCGGGGGGCCAGAGACCCAGTACTTC
CDR3aa: CASSTRTSGGPETQYF

v_gene: TRBV6-1
abundance: .
d_gene: .
j_gene: TRBJ1-1
CDR3nt: TGTGCCAGCGGGATGAGGGGGACTGAAGCTTTCTTT
CDR3aa: CASGMRGTEAFF

v_gene: TRBV6-6
abundance: few
d_gene: .
j_gene: TRBJ2-5
CDR3nt: TGTGCCAGCAGTTACTCGATCCCCCTTGAGACCCAGTACTTC
CDR3aa: CASSYSIPLETQYF

v_gene: TRBV4-3
abundance: .
d_gene: TRBD1
j_gene: TRBJ2-1
CDR3nt: TGCGCCAGCAGCCAAAGCAGGGGGCAAAATGAGCAGTTCTTC
CDR3aa: CASSQSRGQNEQFF

v_gene: TRBV20-1
abundance: .
d_gene: .
j_gene: TRBJ1-5
CDR3nt: TGCAGTGCTGGAGGGTGGGTGGGGAATCAGCCCCAGCATTTT
CDR3aa: CSAGGWVGNQPQHF

v_gene: TRBV29-1
abundance: .
d_gene: .
j_gene: TRBJ2-6
CDR3nt: TGCAGCGTTGGTCGGGGCACTTCTGGGGCCAACGTCCTGACTTTC
CDR3aa: CSVGRGTSGANVLTF

v_gene: TRBV20-1
abundance: many
d_gene: .
j_gene: TRBJ2-3
CDR3nt: TGCAGTGCTAGAGTCGTGGATACGCAGTATTTT
CDR3aa: CSARVVDTQYF

v_gene: TRBV12-3/TRBV12-4
abundance: few
d_gene: .
j_gene: TRBJ1-6
CDR3nt: TGTGCCAGCAGTTTAGCAGGGGGGCGACGGGATTCACCCCTCCACTTT
CDR3aa: CASSLAGGRRDSPLHF

v_gene: TRBV4-1
abundance: .
d_gene: .
j_gene: TRBJ1-5
CDR3nt: TGCGCCAGCAGCCCCCTACCATCGGATAGCAATCAGCCCCAGCATTTT
CDR3aa: CASSPLPSDSNQPQHF

v_gene: TRBV20-1
abundance: .
d_gene: .
j_gene: TRBJ1-1
CDR3nt: TGCAGTGCTAGAGATGAGTTGCCAGTCATGAACACTGAAGCTTTCTTT
CDR3aa: CSARDELPVMNTEAFF

v_gene: TRBV7-9
abundance: .
d_gene: .
j_gene: TRBJ1-2
CDR3nt: TGTGCCAGCAGCTTAGACTTAGAAACTAACTATGGCTACACCTTC
CDR3aa: CASSLDLETNYGYTF

v_gene: TRBV5-6
abundance: .
d_gene: .
j_gene: TRBJ2-7
CDR3nt: TGTGCCAGCAGCTCCGGACCCACGGGTTACGAGCAGTACTTC
CDR3aa: CASSSGPTGYEQYF

v_gene: TRBV6-2/TRBV6-3
abundance: few
d_gene: TRBD2
j_gene: TRBJ2-5
CDR3nt: TGTGCCAGCAGCCACGGGACTACCTTTCAAGAGACCCAGTACTTC
CDR3aa: CASSHGTTFQETQYF

v_gene: TRBV7-2
abundance: .
d_gene: .
j_gene: TRBJ1-2
CDR3nt: TGTGCCAGCAGCTTAGGGACACGGCGGTATGGCTACACCTTC
CDR3aa: CASSLGTRRYGYTF

v_gene: TRBV20-1
abundance: .
d_gene: TRBD1
j_gene: TRBJ2-3
CDR3nt: TGCAGTGCTATATCCGACAGGGGGGTTTGCGATACGCAGTATTTT
CDR3aa: CSAISDRGVCDTQYF

v_gene: TRBV9
abundance: .
d_gene: .
j_gene: TRBJ2-7
CDR3nt: TGTGCCAGCAGCGTACGAGCCGCGAACTCCTACGAGCAGTACTTC
CDR3aa: CASSVRAANSYEQYF

v_gene: TRBV12-3/TRBV12-4
abundance: .
d_gene: .
j_gene: TRBJ2-7
CDR3nt: TGTGCCAGCAGTTCCACGGCCAGTGCATACGAGCAGTACTTC
CDR3aa: CASSSTASAYEQYF

v_gene: TRBV10-3
abundance: .
d_gene: TRBD1
j_gene: TRBJ1-1
CDR3nt: TGTGCCATCACTGAGGAAGGGACAGCGAACACTGAAGCTTTCTTT
CDR3aa: CAITEEGTANTEAFF

v_gene: TRBV12-3/TRBV12-4
abundance: .
d_gene: TRBD2
j_gene: TRBJ2-5
CDR3nt: TGTGCCAGCAGTTTTATCGACTCGGGGGGAGAGACCCAGTACTTC
CDR3aa: CASSFIDSGGETQYF

v_gene: TRBV6-2/TRBV6-3
abundance: .
d_gene: TRBD1
j_gene: TRBJ1-2
CDR3nt: TGTGCCAGCAGTTCGCCAGGACAGGTCCTTGACTATGGCTACACCTTC
CDR3aa: CASSSPGQVLDYGYTF

v_gene: TRBV7-9
abundance: .
d_gene: .
j_gene: TRBJ1-2
CDR3nt: TGTGCCAGCAGCTGGGGGGGGGCCTATGGCTACACCTTC
CDR3aa: CASSWGGAYGYTF

v_gene: TRBV4-2
abundance: .
d_gene: .
j_gene: TRBJ2-7
CDR3nt: TGTGCCAGCAGCCAAGAACGGGACTCCTACGAGCAGTACTTC
CDR3aa: CASSQERDSYEQYF

v_gene: TRBV4-3
abundance: .
d_gene: .
j_gene: TRBJ2-7
CDR3nt: TGCGCCAGCAGCCAAAATCTTCTTGGCGGGGAGCAGTACTTC
CDR3aa: CASSQNLLGGEQYF

v_gene: TRBV11-3
abundance: once
d_gene: .
j_gene: TRBJ1-1
CDR3nt: TGTGCCAGCAGCTTACCCTGGGGGATGGGCACTGAAGCTTTCTTT
CDR3aa: CASSLPWGMGTEAFF

v_gene: TRBV3-1
abundance: .
d_gene: .
j_gene: TRBJ2-7
CDR3nt: TGTGCCAGCAGCCAAGATATCAGGGCCTACGAGCAGTACTTC
CDR3aa: CASSQDIRAYEQYF

v_gene: TRBV14
abundance: .
d_gene: .
j_gene: TRBJ2-1
CDR3nt: TGTGCCAGCAGCCAAGATTCTTTCAGCTACAATGAGCAGTTCTTC
CDR3aa: CASSQDSFSYNEQFF

v_gene: TRBV15
abundance: few
d_gene: .
j_gene: TRBJ1-5
CDR3nt: TGTGCCACCCGCCCCGGACGAGGGAGCAATCAGCCCCAGCATTTT
CDR3aa: CATRPGRGSNQPQHF

v_gene: TRBV6-5
abundance: few
d_gene: .
j_gene: TRBJ1-2
CDR3nt: TGTGCCAGCAGTTACTCGAACACAGGGTACCGGGGCTACACCTTC
CDR3aa: CASSYSNTGYRGYTF

v_gene: TRBV2
abundance: .
d_gene: .
j_gene: TRBJ1-5
CDR3nt: TGTGCCAGCAGTATAGAAGTTGCGGCAGTGGACAATCAGCCCCAGCATTTT
CDR3aa: CASSIEVAAVDNQPQHF

v_gene: TRBV5-1
abundance: .
d_gene: .
j_gene: TRBJ2-7
CDR3nt: TGCGCCAGCAGACCCCAGGGGCAGGGCAGCGACGAGCAGTACTTC
CDR3aa: CASRPQGQGSDEQYF

v_gene: TRBV4-3
abundance: .
d_gene: .
j_gene: TRBJ1-2
CDR3nt: TGCGCCAGCAGCCAAGACGGGGGTGGCTACACCTTC
CDR3aa: CASSQDGGGYTF

v_gene: TRBV6-2/TRBV6-3
abundance: .
d_gene: TRBD2
j_gene: TRBJ2-1
CDR3nt: TGTGCCAGCAGTTACCCAGCGGGGGATGATGAGCAGTTCTTC
CDR3aa: CASSYPAGDDEQFF

v_gene: TRBV29-1
abundance: .
d_gene: .
j_gene: TRBJ2-3
CDR3nt: TGCAGCGTGGTCTCGGACGGCACAGATACGCAGTATTTT
CDR3aa: CSVVSDGTDTQYF

v_gene: TRBV11-2
abundance: few
d_gene: TRBD2
j_gene: TRBJ2-1
CDR3nt: TGTGCCAGCAGCTTAGTTAGCGGGGGGGCCAGGAATGAGCAGTTCTTC
CDR3aa: CASSLVSGGARNEQFF

v_gene: TRBV24-1
abundance: .
d_gene: .
j_gene: TRBJ1-5
CDR3nt: TGTGCCACCAGTGGTCAGGGTGGTCAGCCCCAGCATTTT
CDR3aa: CATSGQGGQPQHF

v_gene: TRBV20-1
abundance: .
d_gene: .
j_gene: TRBJ2-1
CDR3nt: TGCAGTGCTCGCGGGACAGTTATTTACAATGAGCAGTTCTTC
CDR3aa: CSARGTVIYNEQFF

v_gene: TRBV10-3
abundance: .
d_gene: TRBD1
j_gene: TRBJ2-2
CDR3nt: TGTGCCATCAGTGAGACAGGGGATACCGGGGAGCTGTTTTTT
CDR3aa: CAISETGDTGELFF

v_gene: TRBV5-1
abundance: .
d_gene: TRBD1
j_gene: TRBJ2-1
CDR3nt: TGCGCCAGTGGACAGGGCAACCCCGGCAATGAGCAGTTCTTC
CDR3aa: CASGQGNPGNEQFF

v_gene: TRBV28
abundance: .
d_gene: .
j_gene: TRBJ2-1
CDR3nt: TGTGCCAGCAGTTTATCAACTAGGGTCGCCAATGAGCAGTTCTTC
CDR3aa: CASSLSTRVANEQFF

v_gene: TRBV10-3
abundance: .
d_gene: .
j_gene: TRBJ1-1
CDR3nt: TGTGCCAGCTTAGAGGCCCTGAACACTGAAGCTTTCTTT
CDR3aa: CASLEALNTEAFF

v_gene: TRBV20-1
abundance: few
d_gene: .
j_gene: TRBJ2-4
CDR3nt: TGCAGTGCGGGGGCCGTAGCCAAAAACATTCAGTACTTC
CDR3aa: CSAGAVAKNIQYF

v_gene: TRBV5-1
abundance: .
d_gene: .
j_gene: TRBJ1-2
CDR3nt: TGCGCCAGCAGCTTGGCCGAGAGGTGGGACGCTAACTATGGCTACACCTTC
CDR3aa: CASSLAERWDANYGYTF

v_gene: TRBV20-1
abundance: few
d_gene: .
j_gene: TRBJ1-5
CDR3nt: TGCAGTGCTACTACTCTCCACGGGGGGGGCCGACGCAATCAGCCCCAGCATTTT
CDR3aa: CSATTLHGGGRRNQPQHF